This is a list of T cell receptor beta chains from one sample in a study of OX40 agonist ivuxolimab in advanced cancers. TCRdb's copy holds only in-frame clones and misses some; the assay was immunoSEQ multiplex PCR. There are about 75,000 clones in the sample; about 88% occur only once, and roughly 15% lies in the top ten. The sequencing here drew on CD4+ or CD8+ T cells sorted from blood, taken in a trial of the OX40 agonist ivuxolimab. All receptors come from an adult with an advanced solid tumor such as melanoma, head and neck, liver or kidney cancer. Each CDR3 is given with its conserved first and last residue. A D gene is named only where the DNA matches it firmly. The size field is filled for only some rows; it gives once, few, many or a size class.

>TRBV10-3|13|TRBD1|-|TRBJ1-5
TGTGCCATCAGTGCAGGGGGCTATCAGCCCCAGCATTTT
CAISAGGYQPQHF
>TRBV5-6|11|-|-|TRBJ2-3
TGTGCCAGCAGCTGGACGGATACGCAGTATTTT
CASSWTDTQYF
>TRBV28|15|-|-|TRBJ2-7
TGTGCCAGCAGCCCTCAGGACGGGGGAAGGTACGAGCAGTACTTC
CASSPQDGGRYEQYF
>TRBV5-1|14|TRBD2|-|TRBJ2-3
TGCGCCAGCAGACCCGGGACTAGCTCAGATACGCAGTATTTT
CASRPGTSSDTQYF
>TRBV19|16|-|-|TRBJ1-1
TGTGCCAGTAGTACCCTAGGGGACCCCAAAGGGGCTGAAGCTTTCTTT
CASSTLGDPKGAEAFF
>TRBV7-9|12|-|few|TRBJ1-2
TGTGCCAGCAGCCCTCTCGTTGGGGGCCACACCTTC
CASSPLVGGHTF
>TRBV28|14|-|once|TRBJ2-7
TGTGCCAGCAGTTTCAATATCGGTCTGTACGAGCAGTACTTC
CASSFNIGLYEQYF
>TRBV6-6|12|-|-|TRBJ2-7
TGTGCCAGCAGTTCGGGTCCCTACGAGCAGTACTTC
CASSSGPYEQYF
>TRBV28|13|-|few|TRBJ2-7
TGTGCCAGCAGAAGTACAGCGAGGGACGAGCAGTACTTC
CASRSTARDEQYF
>TRBV19|15|-|few|TRBJ2-1
TGTGCCAGTAGTATCCTCAGGGGCGAGGACAATGAGCAGTTCTTC
CASSILRGEDNEQFF
>TRBV6-5|12|-|-|TRBJ2-7
TGTGCCAGCAGTCTGGATGGTTACGAGCAGTACTTC
CASSLDGYEQYF
>TRBV4-1|15|-|once|TRBJ1-1
TGCGCCAGCAGCCAAGGAGGGGCAGCGAACACTGAAGCTTTCTTT
CASSQGGAANTEAFF
>TRBV19|14|-|-|TRBJ2-3
TGTGCCAGTAGTCCTGGACACAGCACAGATACGCAGTATTTT
CASSPGHSTDTQYF
>TRBV5-4|13|-|-|TRBJ2-5
TGTGCCAGCAGGGATCGTGTTGAAGAGACCCAGTACTTC
CASRDRVEETQYF
>TRBV19|14|-|-|TRBJ1-2
TGTGCCAGTAGTATCGGCAGTCGTGACTATGGCTACACCTTC
CASSIGSRDYGYTF
>TRBV10-2|17|TRBD2|-|TRBJ2-7
TGCGCCAGCAGTGATGGAAGCGGGAGATCGGGATACTACGAGCAGTACTTC
CASSDGSGRSGYYEQYF
>TRBV19|16|TRBD1|-|TRBJ2-2
TGTGCCAGTAGTAAGGGGACAGGGGCGGCCACCGGGGAGCTGTTTTTT
CASSKGTGAATGELFF
>TRBV5-4|14|-|-|TRBJ2-5
TGTGCCAGCAGCTGGGGGACGAACCAAGAGACCCAGTACTTC
CASSWGTNQETQYF
>TRBV2|17|TRBD2|once|TRBJ2-5
TGTGCCAGCACCCCGGGACTAGCGGGAGTCCGTCAAGAGACCCAGTACTTC
CASTPGLAGVRQETQYF
>TRBV10-1|17|TRBD2|once|TRBJ2-3
TGCGCCAGCAGTGATACGGGACTAGCGGGAGATAAGGATACGCAGTATTTT
CASSDTGLAGDKDTQYF
>TRBV7-9|16|TRBD1|-|TRBJ1-2
TGTGCCAGCAGCTTAGGGGCGGACAGGGCCGTATATGGCTACACCTTC
CASSLGADRAVYGYTF
>TRBV6-5|13|TRBD1|-|TRBJ1-4
TGTGCCAGCCACGGGACAGAGAATGAAAAACTGTTTTTT
CASHGTENEKLFF
>TRBV28|14|-|-|TRBJ2-2
TGTGCCAGCTCCGGCGGGATAAACACCGGGGAGCTGTTTTTT
CASSGGINTGELFF
>TRBV28|15|TRBD1|-|TRBJ1-5
TGTGCCAGCAGTTCACAGGGGCTTCCCAATCAGCCCCAGCATTTT
CASSSQGLPNQPQHF
>TRBV11-3|13|-|-|TRBJ2-2
TGTGCCAGCAGCTATCATCCTACCGGGGAGCTGTTTTTT
CASSYHPTGELFF
>TRBV7-2|15|TRBD1|-|TRBJ2-3
TGTGCCAGCAGCTCCCTTGGGGGACAGGGCGGTACGCAGTATTTT
CASSSLGGQGGTQYF
>TRBV14|14|-|few|TRBJ2-5
TGTGCCAGCAGCCAAGACAGAGTGAAAGAGACCCAGTACTTC
CASSQDRVKETQYF
>TRBV6-1|14|-|-|TRBJ2-3
TGTGCCAGCAACGCAGGGATCAAGACAGATACGCAGTATTTT
CASNAGIKTDTQYF
>TRBV2|15|TRBD2|-|TRBJ2-5
TGTGCCAGCAGTGAAGGAGGACTAGCCAGTGAGACCCAGTACTTC
CASSEGGLASETQYF
>TRBV29-1|16|-|once|TRBJ2-5
TGCAGCGTTGAAGACGCTCTTCGTGGGCACCAAGAGACCCAGTACTTC
CSVEDALRGHQETQYF
>TRBV6-1|14|TRBD2|-|TRBJ2-3
TGTGCCAGCAGGGCGGGAGGGCCCTCGGATACGCAGTATTTT
CASRAGGPSDTQYF